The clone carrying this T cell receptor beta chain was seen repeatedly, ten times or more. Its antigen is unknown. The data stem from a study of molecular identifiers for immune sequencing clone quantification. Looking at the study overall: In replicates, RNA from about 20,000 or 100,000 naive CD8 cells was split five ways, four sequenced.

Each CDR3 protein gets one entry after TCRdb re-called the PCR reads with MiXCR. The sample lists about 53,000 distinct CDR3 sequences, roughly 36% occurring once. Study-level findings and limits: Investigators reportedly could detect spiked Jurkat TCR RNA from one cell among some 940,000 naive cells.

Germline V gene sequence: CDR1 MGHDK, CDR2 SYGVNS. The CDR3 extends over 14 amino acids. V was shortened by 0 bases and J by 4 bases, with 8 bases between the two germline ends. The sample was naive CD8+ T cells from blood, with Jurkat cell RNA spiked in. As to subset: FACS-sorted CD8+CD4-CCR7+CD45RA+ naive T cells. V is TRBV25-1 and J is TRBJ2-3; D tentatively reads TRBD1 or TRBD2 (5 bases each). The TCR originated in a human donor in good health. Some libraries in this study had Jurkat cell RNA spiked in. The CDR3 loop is CASSEYEGPDTQYF. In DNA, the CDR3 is TGTGCCAGCAGTGAATATGAGGGACCAGATACGCAGTATTTT.